The present TCR beta chain was sequenced within a study of T cell responses to AZD1222 COVID-19 vaccine. Background on the study: Samples with a second dose at about 4 or about 12 weeks were pooled together.

Some clones are missing from TCRdb's copy, which holds only in-frame ones; the method was immunoSEQ multiplex PCR. Seen here are around 150,000 clones, 85% to 90% observed once, and the top ten hold roughly 2%. This CDR3 is 16 amino acids long. The germline CDR1 and CDR2 sequences are SGHNT and YYREEE (reference sequence). J gave up 4 bases and V 4 bases, and 8 bases lay outside the gene matches. The material sequenced was peripheral blood, taken on day 0 of AZD1222 vaccination. The receptor comes from an adult in good health. The chain links TRBV5-4 to TRBJ1-4, with TRBD1 identical over 9 bases. CDR3 DNA sequence: TGTGCCAGCAGCCCGGGGACAGGGATGGATAATGAAAAACTGTTTTTT. Encoded protein: CASSPGTGMDNEKLFF.